The entry below describes one T cell receptor (beta chain). The antigen this receptor binds is unknown. No clone much larger than this one lies a single base away; base qualities are absent. This record comes from a study of graft-versus-host responses after intestinal transplantation (dated by TCRdb to the early 2020s). With respect to the entire study: Recipients received multivisceral, liver-intestinal, or isolated intestinal transplants. Every recipient was given anti-thymocyte globulin induction, then maintenance tacrolimus and steroids for about three years. Graft-versus-host and host-versus-graft alloreactive T cell clones were tracked in the graft, circulation and bone marrow after intestinal transplantation using bulk TCR-beta CDR3 sequencing. To identify alloreactive clones, pre-transplant mixed lymphocyte reaction products were sequenced and then compared with unstimulated pre-transplant donor and recipient T cells. A cohort of approximately 23 intestinal transplant recipients, including one retransplant, was enrolled, and 3 patients lacking pretransplant specimens were excluded. A peak of at least 4% donor T cells among recipient peripheral blood mononuclear cells was the definition used for donor T cell macrochimerism. Samples from three later patients were sequenced in-house on an Illumina MiSeq with MiXCR processing rather than by the commercial service. What the research found in general, with its limitations: The conclusions were limited by the relatively low number and heterogeneity of the intestinal transplant patients. Early after transplant, peak levels of circulating GvH clones were associated with declines in HvG clones. GvH clones turned up in recipient bone marrow, with some appearing earlier in ileal mucosa or blood, a pattern consistent with an intestinal mucosal origin. In patients with donor T cell macrochimerism, the allografts had high GvH to HvG T cell clonal ratios.

Trimming takes 0 bases from V and 3 bases from J, and the germline ends sit 9 bases apart. From cysteine to phenylalanine, the CDR3 is 14 amino acids long. Of the read, only the CDR3 DNA is kept; its 42 bases are in frame from base 1. Based on the germline V gene, the CDR1 and CDR2 sequences are SGHRS and YFSETQ. The receptor library was made with the immunoSEQ multiplex PCR assay. In most patients, genomic DNA was isolated using the Qiagen DNeasy Blood and Tissue Kit and sent frozen to Adaptive Biotechnologies for TCR sequencing. Adaptive Biotechnologies carried out high-throughput TCR-beta CDR3 sequencing of genomic DNA for most patients. Per the source publication's procedure: Adaptive's ImmunoSEQ software supplied the TCR sequencing data for 15 to 20 patients, while MiXCR and VDJtools were used to process a few other patients. To correct CD4 versus CD8 sorting errors, sequences present in both subsets at a frequency ratio below 5:1 were removed. CDR3 nucleotide sequences shared between donor and recipient were removed because their origin could not be assigned. Alloreactive clones required at least 2-fold expansion over unstimulated cells and minimum CFSE-low frequency of 0.002% (template counts) or 0.001% (read counts). Clones detected in sequenced pre-transplant spleen, lymph node, or MLR CFSE-low populations of the donor or recipient were defined as mappable. The cumulative frequency of alloreactive clones was calculated as a percentage of all sequences, weighted by copy number. TCRdb carries this immuneACCESS record with in-frame sequences only. Its versions omit some clonotypes, under half of them owing to an unresolved V gene in the studies checked, with the rest unexplained. Clonal size and the V and J genes are those of that table, whereas D and trimming came from the DNA. The sample data list about 120,000 clones, and about nine tenths of these were observed just once. The ten largest clones take up approximately 0.18% of the sample.

The intended sense of this specimen's time point label: cells obtained before transplantation from donor or recipient. CD3+CD4+ and CD3+CD8+ populations were FACS-sorted from unstimulated pre-transplant donor and recipient cells taken from spleen or lymph nodes. This receptor was taken from a human donor who received an intestinal transplant. The V and J segments used are TRBV5-1 and TRBJ1-1; the D segment could be TRBD1, given 5 matching bases. The source material was unstimulated CD4+ T cells sorted from spleen or lymph node cells, sampled before intestinal transplant. This receptor carries the CDR3 CASSLASGDTEAFF. The sequenced DNA is TGCGCCAGCAGCTTGGCCTCGGGGGACACTGAAGCTTTCTTT. With the portions outside the CDR3 filled from the reference TRBV5-1 and TRBJ1-1 genes, the complete variable region becomes KAGVTQTPRYLIKTRGQQVTLSCSPISGHRSVSWYQQTPGQGLQFLFEYFSETQRNKGNFPGRFSGRQFSNSRSEMNVSTLELGDSALYLCASSLASGDTEAFFGQGTRLTVV.